These 27 T cell receptor beta chains were all obtained from the same sample, sequenced in a study of T-cell memory formation after mild COVID-19. Using its own MiXCR run on the 5' RACE reads, TCRdb lists one record per CDR3 protein. The sample includes roughly 600,000 distinct CDR3 sequences, about a sixth seen only once; the top ten take about 12%. The sequencing input was PBMCs or a T cell subset sorted from them (not recorded which). The receptors were sampled from an adult woman who had mild COVID-19 (a few samples of this study predate the infection). Cell type and time point are not known.

This sequence joins TRBV18 and TRBJ2-7; D possibly corresponds to TRBD1 (6 bases). Trimming shortened V by 3 bases and J by 6 bases, and 15 bases separated the two germline ends. CDR3 length: 14 residues. Germline-derived CDR1 and CDR2 are KGHSH and LQKENI. CDR3 DNA sequence: TGTGCCAGCTCACCCTACAGGGATACGCTCGAGCAGTACTTC. This gives the protein CASSPYRDTLEQYF.

This clonotype was picked up a small number of times. The chain links TRBV12-3 or TRBV12-4 to TRBJ1-2; D might be TRBD1 (5 bases). V dropped 6 bases and J dropped 7 bases, with 21 bases sitting between them. The CDR3 is 15 residues long. CDR3 protein: CASSPHQGAGSGYTF. The CDR3 coding sequence is TGTGCCAGCAGCCCTCACCAGGGCGCGGGGAGTGGCTACACCTTC.

This clonotype was observed a few times. The chain joins TRBV7-9 to TRBJ2-5; D is undetermined. There are 14 residues in the CDR3. CDR1 SEHNR and CDR2 FQNEAQ come from the germline V gene (reference sequence). Trimming left V 5 bases short and J 4 bases short, with 14 bases between. The CDR3: CASSPAWHLETQYF. Here the CDR3 DNA reads TGTGCCAGCAGCCCTGCCTGGCATCTAGAGACCCAGTACTTC.

The genes are TRBV6-1 and TRBJ2-5, with TRBD2 matching over 12 bases. Germline assignment: CDR1 MNHNS and CDR2 SASEGT. Trimming at V came to 8 bases and at J to 7 bases, leaving 2 bases not matched to a gene. The length of the CDR3 is 12 residues. The CDR3 DNA follows: TGTGCCAGCGGACTAGCGGGGCTGACCCAGTACTTC. This encodes CASGLAGLTQYF.

This clonotype was observed a few times. The V gene is TRBV7-3, the J gene TRBJ2-3, with TRBD2 identical over 10 bases. The V gene's germline CDR1 is SGHTA and CDR2 FQGTGA. V shed 5 bases, J shed 6 bases, and the junction held 8 bases outside the gene matches. This CDR3 comprises 15 residues. The CDR3 region is CASSVLAGARDTQYF. The CDR3 DNA reads TGTGCCAGCAGCGTCCTAGCGGGGGCCCGGGATACGCAGTATTTT.

This clonotype was counted only a few times. For the CDR3, the DNA is TGTGCCAGCAGCCTCAATTCGGGTGAAAAACTGTTTTTT. Amino acids: CASSLNSGEKLFF. V usage is TRBV5-5 and J usage is TRBJ1-4; D is unresolved. Trimming removed 4 bases at V and 7 bases at J, with 11 bases between. Germline V gives CDR1 SGHKS, CDR2 YYEKEE (reference sequence). This CDR3 is 13 amino acids long.

This clonotype was detected only a few times. The CDR3 bases are TGCAGCGTTGACAGGGGCACAGATACGCAGTATTTT. It translates to CSVDRGTDTQYF. This chain connects TRBV29-1 to TRBJ2-3, with a possible D match to TRBD1 (5 bases). Germline V gene sequence: CDR1 SQVTM, CDR2 ANQGSEA. V was clipped by 3 bases and J by 1 base, with 5 bases between them. This CDR3 region has 12 residues.

This clonotype was recorded at least ten times. The chain carries TRBV7-2 and TRBJ2-7, with 12 bases lining up with TRBD1. The CDR3 length is 16 residues. The germline V gene encodes CDR1 SGHTA and CDR2 FQGNSA. V gave up 3 bases and J gave up 6 bases; unmatched junction bases: 9. CDR3 DNA: TGTGCCAGCAGCTTTGGGACAGGGGGCGCGATAGCCGAGCAGTACTTC. Protein: CASSFGTGGAIAEQYF.

For this clonotype: Lacking the conserved final phenylalanine or tryptophan, this CDR3 likely reflects a read error. J is TRBJ2-3 and V is TRBV12-3 or TRBV12-4, with 9 bases matching TRBD2. The V gene end was trimmed by 6 bases and the J gene end by 5 bases; junction bases not matched to a gene: 6. This CDR3 spans 14 amino acids. The CDR3 region is CASSSRGGGDTQYS. DNA for the CDR3: TGTGCCAGCAGCTCGCGGGGGGGCGGAGATACGCAGTATTCT.

This chain links TRBV5-5 with TRBJ2-1; D is perhaps TRBD2 (5 bases). With 2 bases removed from V and 5 bases from J, the gap between germline ends came to 14 bases. Per the germline V gene, CDR1 is SGHKS and CDR2 is YYEKEE (reference sequence). The CDR3 is 15 residues long. The CDR3 DNA follows: TGTGCCAGCAGCTTTTTTTCGGACGGGAACAATGAGCAGTTCTTC. The encoded protein is CASSFFSDGNNEQFF.

The chain links TRBV5-6 to TRBJ2-4; D perhaps matches TRBD2 (6 bases). V lost 2 bases, J lost 5 bases, and 11 bases lay in between. The length of the CDR3 is 14 residues. The V gene's germline CDR1 is SGHDT and CDR2 YYEEEE. CDR3 DNA sequence: TGTGCCAGCAGCTTCCGGTGGGGGGAAAACATTCAGTACTTC. Amino acids: CASSFRWGENIQYF.

This clonotype was detected only a few times. CDR3 DNA: TGTGCCAGCTCACCACAATTTCAGGCCGGCAAAAACATTCAGTACTTC. It codes for CASSPQFQAGKNIQYF. The chain employs TRBV18 and TRBJ2-4; D not certain. V lost 1 base, J lost 3 bases, and 13 bases lay in between. The CDR3 extends over 16 amino acids. Germline CDR1 is KGHSH and CDR2 is LQKENI.

The chain recombines TRBV12-3 or TRBV12-4 with TRBJ2-4, with 9 bases lining up with TRBD1. This CDR3 region has 16 residues. V trimming: 4 bases; J trimming: 6 bases; junction bases outside the gene matches: 10. CDR3 loop: CASSSTGQGTGNIQYF. CDR3 nucleotide sequence: TGTGCCAGCAGTTCGACGGGACAGGGAACGGGAAACATTCAGTACTTC.

The rearrangement uses TRBV4-3 and TRBJ2-7; D call uncertain. Germline loops: CDR1 LGHNA, CDR2 YSLEER. There are 12 residues in the CDR3. V shed 2 bases and J shed 7 bases, with 9 bases lying between them. CDR3 sequence reads: CASSQLGFEQYF. Here the CDR3 DNA reads TGCGCCAGCAGCCAATTGGGGTTTGAGCAGTACTTC.

Only a few counts were recorded for this clonotype. The J gene is TRBJ2-1, the V gene TRBV6-2 or TRBV6-3; 13 bases are a match to TRBD2. The CDR3 length is 18 residues. Trimming cost V 8 bases and J 4 bases; bases outside gene matches: 14. The germline gives CDR1 MNHEY, CDR2 SVGEGT. The CDR3 DNA reads TGTGCCAGCTCCTCCCGACTAGCGGGAGGAATAGTGTACAATGAGCAGTTCTTC. It encodes CASSSRLAGGIVYNEQFF.

The sample holds a few counts of this clonotype. The J gene is TRBJ2-1, the V gene TRBV2; D is uncertain. The V gene's germline CDR1 is SNHLY and CDR2 FYNNEI. V was shortened by 7 bases and J by 3 bases, with 10 bases between the two germline ends. The CDR3 covers 13 residues. The CDR3 loop reads CASKISRYNEQFF. DNA for the CDR3: TGTGCCAGCAAGATTTCGCGCTACAATGAGCAGTTCTTC.

The chain is built from TRBV7-6 and TRBJ2-3, with 8 positions matching TRBD2. The CDR3 has 17 amino acids. V trimming: 5 bases; J trimming: 5 bases; junction bases outside the gene matches: 15. Per the germline V gene, CDR1 is SGHVS and CDR2 is FNYEAQ. In DNA form, the CDR3 reads TGTGCCAGCAGCCCCACGGGGGGGCGAGCGACAGGAGATACGCAGTATTTT. It specifies CASSPTGGRATGDTQYF.

The chain recombines TRBV7-8 with TRBJ2-1; D not resolved. CDR1 is SGHVS, CDR2 FQNEAQ, per germline. The CDR3 runs 16 residues. Trimming took off 3 bases at V and 2 bases at J, with 14 bases between the two ends. CDR3 in amino acids: CASSFRELRAYNEQFF. In nucleotides, the CDR3 is TGTGCCAGCAGCTTCCGCGAATTAAGGGCCTACAATGAGCAGTTCTTC. Full variable domain (missing parts from reference TRBV7-8 and TRBJ2-1): GAGVSQSPRYKVAKRGQDVALRCDPISGHVSLFWYQQALGQGPEFLTYFQNEAQLDKSGLPSDRFFAERPEGSVSTLKIQRTQQEDSAVYLCASSFRELRAYNEQFFGPGTRLTVL.

The rearrangement uses TRBV10-3 and TRBJ1-6; 7 nucleotides agree with TRBD1. The CDR3 contains 13 residues. Germline trimming cut 6 bases from V and 7 bases from J; bases unmatched to any gene: 3. Germline assignment: CDR1 ENHRY and CDR2 SYGVKD. The CDR3 DNA reads TGTGCCATCAGGACAGGGCCCAATTCACCCCTCCACTTT. This encodes CAIRTGPNSPLHF.

This clonotype has only a few counts. This rearrangement joins TRBV9 to TRBJ2-5; D call uncertain. The length of the CDR3 is 12 residues. V shed 0 bases and J shed 5 bases, with 5 bases lying between them. From germline, CDR1 is SGDLS and CDR2 YYNGEE. The DNA for the CDR3 is TGTGCCAGCAGCGTAGGAGAGGAGACCCAGTACTTC. As protein: CASSVGEETQYF.

J is TRBJ2-5 and V is TRBV7-2; 7 nucleotides align to TRBD2. Germline V gene lookup returns CDR1 SGHTA and CDR2 FQGNSA. This CDR3 has 15 amino acids. The trim removed 5 bases at V and 4 bases at J, leaving 10 bases unmatched. The CDR3 protein is CASSATAGLRETQYF. CDR3 nucleotides: TGTGCCAGCAGCGCTACAGCGGGACTCAGAGAGACCCAGTACTTC. Together with reference TRBV7-2 and TRBJ2-5, the CDR3 gives the full variable domain: GAGVSQSPSNKVTEKGKDVELRCDPISGHTALYWYRQSLGQGLEFLIYFQGNSAPDKSGLPSDRFSAERTGGSVSTLTIQRTQQEDSAVYLCASSATAGLRETQYFGPGTRLLVL.

The genes are TRBV12-3 or TRBV12-4 and TRBJ2-5; unclear D gene. This CDR3 has 14 amino acids. V was shortened by 7 bases and J by 0 bases, with 12 bases between the two germline ends. The CDR3 reads CASTSFGYQETQYF. DNA for the CDR3: TGTGCCAGCACCTCGTTCGGGTACCAAGAGACCCAGTACTTC.

V and J are TRBV4-1 and TRBJ2-7; 10 nucleotides line up with TRBD2. This CDR3 is 16 amino acids long. V lost 1 base, J lost 4 bases, and 7 bases stayed unmatched. Germline lookup yields CDR1 MGHRA and CDR2 YSYEKL. CDR3 DNA sequence: TGCGCCAGCAGCCAAGCGGGGGCTAGCGGGGGTTACGAGCAGTACTTC. This sequence encodes CASSQAGASGGYEQYF.

This chain joins TRBV18 and TRBJ2-3; maybe TRBD1 (6 bases). This CDR3 is 14 amino acids long. V lost 1 base, J lost 7 bases, and 12 bases lay in between. Germline-derived CDR1 and CDR2 are KGHSH and LQKENI. Here the CDR3 reads CASSPRTGKNTQYF. In DNA, the CDR3 is TGTGCCAGCTCACCACGCACAGGGAAGAATACGCAGTATTTT.

This clonotype was observed a handful of times. The chain couples TRBV7-2 to TRBJ2-2; 7 nucleotides agree with TRBD2. Germline V gives CDR1 SGHTA, CDR2 FQGNSA. The CDR3 contains 15 residues. The ends lost 1 base at V and 8 bases at J; junction bases unmatched: 7. The CDR3: CASSLVYAGVGELFF. The CDR3 nucleotides are TGTGCCAGCAGCTTAGTTTACGCGGGGGTAGGGGAGCTGTTTTTT.

The V call is TRBV7-3, the J call TRBJ2-1; weak D call: TRBD2 (5 bases). The length of the CDR3 is 13 residues. Deletions cut 1 base from V and 9 bases from J, with 10 bases between. Germline V gene data show CDR1 as SGHTA and CDR2 as FQGTGA. The CDR3 loop is CASSLMEAREQFF. The CDR3 nucleotides are TGTGCCAGCAGCTTAATGGAGGCTCGTGAGCAGTTCTTC. Variable domain in full (rest from reference TRBV7-3 and TRBJ2-1): GAGVSQTPSNKVTEKGKYVELRCDPISGHTALYWYRQSLGQGPEFLIYFQGTGAADDSGLPNDRFFAVRPEGSVSTLKIQRTERGDSAVYLCASSLMEAREQFFGPGTRLTVL.

The V gene is TRBV20-1, the J gene TRBJ1-1; weak D call: TRBD1 (5 bases). CDR1 is DFQATT and CDR2 is SNEGSKA in the germline V gene (reference sequence). V was pared by 1 base and J by 4 bases, with 16 bases between. This CDR3 comprises 15 residues. CDR3 DNA: TGCAGTGCTAGAGTGTCGCAGGGATTGTCCACTGAAGCTTTCTTT. This codes for CSARVSQGLSTEAFF.